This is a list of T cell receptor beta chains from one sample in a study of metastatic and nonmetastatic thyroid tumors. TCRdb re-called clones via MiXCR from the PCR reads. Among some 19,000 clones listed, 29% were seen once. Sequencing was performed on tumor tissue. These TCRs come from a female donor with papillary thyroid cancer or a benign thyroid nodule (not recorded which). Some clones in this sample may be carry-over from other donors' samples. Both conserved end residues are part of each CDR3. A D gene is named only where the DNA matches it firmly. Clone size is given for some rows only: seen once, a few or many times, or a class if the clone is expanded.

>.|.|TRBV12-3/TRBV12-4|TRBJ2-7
TGTGCCAGCAGTGTCACCGGCGAGCAGTACTTC
CASSVTGEQYF
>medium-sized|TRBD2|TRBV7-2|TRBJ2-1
TGTGCCAGCAGCCAAGGACTAGCGGACAATGAGCAGTTCTTC
CASSQGLADNEQFF
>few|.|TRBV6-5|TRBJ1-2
TGTGCCAGCAGTTACTCTAAGCAGGCCGTCCTTGGCTACACCTTC
CASSYSKQAVLGYTF
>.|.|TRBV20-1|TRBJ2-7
TGCAGTGCTAGCCGAGGCCAGCTTACCTCCTACGAGCAGTACTTC
CSASRGQLTSYEQYF
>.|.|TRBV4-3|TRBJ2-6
TGCGCCAGCAGCCAATGGTTTTCCGGGGCCAACGTCCTGACTTTC
CASSQWFSGANVLTF
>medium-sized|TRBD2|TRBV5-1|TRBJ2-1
TGCGCCAGCAGCCCCCGGGGGGTGAATGAGCAGTTCTTC
CASSPRGVNEQFF
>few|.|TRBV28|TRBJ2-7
TGTGCCAGCAGTTACCCGGGACACGCTCGACCGGGAGAGCAGTACTTC
CASSYPGHARPGEQYF
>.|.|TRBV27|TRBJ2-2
TGTGCCAGCAGTTTTAGTGGGACCGGGGAGCTGTTTTTT
CASSFSGTGELFF
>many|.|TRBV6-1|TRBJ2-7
TGTGCCAGCAGTTTGGGCCGATGGGGCGAGCAGTACTTC
CASSLGRWGEQYF
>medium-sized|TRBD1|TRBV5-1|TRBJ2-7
TGCGCCAGCAGCCCAGGGGCAGGGGGTAACTACGAGCAGTACTTC
CASSPGAGGNYEQYF
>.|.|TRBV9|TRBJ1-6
TGTGCCAGCATCGTAGCCGGGGAATATAATTCACCCCTCCATTTT
CASIVAGEYNSPLHF
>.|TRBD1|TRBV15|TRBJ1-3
TGTGCCACCAGCAGAGATCGCCCCGGGACAGGGGGTGGAAACACCATATATTTT
CATSRDRPGTGGGNTIYF
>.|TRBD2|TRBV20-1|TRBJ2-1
TGCAGTGCGAGACCTAGCGGGAGGTTCAATGAGCAGTTCTTC
CSARPSGRFNEQFF
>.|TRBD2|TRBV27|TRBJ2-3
TGTGCCAGCAGTTTAGCGGGAGCCACAGATACGCAGTATTTT
CASSLAGATDTQYF
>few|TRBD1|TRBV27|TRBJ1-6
TGTGCCAGCAGTTTACAGTGGACAGGGGGTTCACCCCTCCACTTT
CASSLQWTGGSPLHF
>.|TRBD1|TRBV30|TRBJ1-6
TGTGCCTGGGGCCTAACGGACAGGGTCCTCCACTTT
CAWGLTDRVLHF
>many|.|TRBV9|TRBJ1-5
TGTGCCAGCAGTTCTATGGGGAGCAATCAGCCCCAGCATTTT
CASSSMGSNQPQHF
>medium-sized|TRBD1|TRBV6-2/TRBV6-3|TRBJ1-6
TGTGCCAGCCGCGTCGGGACAGTGAATTCACCCCTCCACTTT
CASRVGTVNSPLHF
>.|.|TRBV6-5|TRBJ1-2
TGTGCCAGCAGGGCCGACACTTCCTATGGCTACACCTTC
CASRADTSYGYTF
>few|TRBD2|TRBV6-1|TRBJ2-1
TGTGCCAGCACCCTCCTAGCGGGATCGAATGAGCAGTTCTTC
CASTLLAGSNEQFF
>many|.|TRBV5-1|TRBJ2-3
TGCGCCAGCAGCTTAGACAGTTTTGATACGCAGTATTTT
CASSLDSFDTQYF
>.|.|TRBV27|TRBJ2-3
TGTGCCAGCAGTTTCCGTCCTCGGGTCCAAACAGATACGCAGTATTTT
CASSFRPRVQTDTQYF
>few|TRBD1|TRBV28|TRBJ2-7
TGTGCCAGCAGTTTAGTACAGGGGCGGGACGAGCAGTACTTC
CASSLVQGRDEQYF
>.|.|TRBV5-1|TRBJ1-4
TGCGCCAGCAGCCTGGACGGGGTTTCGACTAATGAAAAACTGTTTTTT
CASSLDGVSTNEKLFF
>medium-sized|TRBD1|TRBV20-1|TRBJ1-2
TGCAGTGCTCGAGAAAGGGGGCAGTATGGCTACACCTTC
CSARERGQYGYTF
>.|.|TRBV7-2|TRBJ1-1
TGTGCCAGCAGCCCAAGCGGGGGAAACACTGAAGCTTTCTTT
CASSPSGGNTEAFF
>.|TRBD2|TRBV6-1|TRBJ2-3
TGTGCCAGCAGTGCCTCGGTCGGGGGGAGCACAGATACGCAGTATTTT
CASSASVGGSTDTQYF
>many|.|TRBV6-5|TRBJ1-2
TGTGCCAGCAGTTACTACAGAACAGGAAACTATGGCTACACCTTC
CASSYYRTGNYGYTF
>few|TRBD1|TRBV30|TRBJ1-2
TGTGCCTGGAGTGTAGGGACAGGGGTAGGCTACACCTTC
CAWSVGTGVGYTF
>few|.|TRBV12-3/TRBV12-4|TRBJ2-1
TGTGCCAGCAGTTCACCCGGGACACGTTACAATGAGCAGTTCTTC
CASSSPGTRYNEQFF
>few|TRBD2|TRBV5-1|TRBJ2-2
TGCGCCAGCAGCGGTTCACTAGCGGGAGGGCCGAGCGGGGAGCTGTTTTTT
CASSGSLAGGPSGELFF
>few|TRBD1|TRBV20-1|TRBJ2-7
TGCAGTGTTCTCCCATCCGGGACAGGGGTGGGTGAGCAGTACTTC
CSVLPSGTGVGEQYF
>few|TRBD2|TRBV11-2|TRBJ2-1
TGTGCCAGCAGCTTAGTTTGGACTAGCGAAGCCAATGAGCAGTTCTTC
CASSLVWTSEANEQFF
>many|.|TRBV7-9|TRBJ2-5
TGTGCCAGCAGCTTAGTGGGACCTCCGGGGGCGGCCCAGTACTTC
CASSLVGPPGAAQYF
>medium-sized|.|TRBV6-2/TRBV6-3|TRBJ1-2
TGTGCCAGCAGTGCCGGGACCAACGAGGATGGCTACACCTTC
CASSAGTNEDGYTF
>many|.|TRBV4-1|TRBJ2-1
TGCGCCAGCAGCCAAGAGGGCAGGGGATGGGGCAATGAGCAGTTCTTC
CASSQEGRGWGNEQFF
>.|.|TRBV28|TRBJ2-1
TGTGCCAGCAAGAGGCGTGGGCTAGCTTCCTACAATGAGCAGTTCTTC
CASKRRGLASYNEQFF
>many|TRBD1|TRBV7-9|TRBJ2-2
TGTGCCAGCAGACAAACCGGGACAGAGAACACCGGGGAGCTGTTTTTT
CASRQTGTENTGELFF
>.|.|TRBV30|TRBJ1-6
TGTGCCTGGAGTGTAATCGGAAAGACTTATTCACCCCTCCACTTT
CAWSVIGKTYSPLHF
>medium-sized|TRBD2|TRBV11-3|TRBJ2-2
TGTGCCAGCAGCACGGGACTAGCGTTTGCCGGGGAGCTGTTTTTT
CASSTGLAFAGELFF
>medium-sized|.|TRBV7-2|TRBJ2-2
TGTGCCAGCAGCTTAGCGCCTTCGGGGAACACCGGGGAGCTGTTTTTT
CASSLAPSGNTGELFF
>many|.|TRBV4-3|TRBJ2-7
TGCGCCAGCAGCCTATCTTACCGGATAGACTCCTACGAGCAGTACTTC
CASSLSYRIDSYEQYF
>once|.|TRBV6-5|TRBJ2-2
TGTGCCAGCAGTTTCAAGGGACCGGGGAGGTGGGTCGGGGAGCTGTTTTTT
CASSFKGPGRWVGELFF
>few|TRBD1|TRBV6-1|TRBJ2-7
TGTGCCAGCACCTCATCCCCAGGGGGTAGTTCCTACGAGCAGTACTTC
CASTSSPGGSSYEQYF
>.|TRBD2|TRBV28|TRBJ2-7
TGTGCCAGCAGCCTCCGGACTAGCGGGAGCAAAAAGCAGTACTTC
CASSLRTSGSKKQYF
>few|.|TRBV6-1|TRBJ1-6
TGTGCCAGCTCTAAGCGTTCACCCCTCCACTTT
CASSKRSPLHF